These 16 T cell receptor beta chains were sequenced from one sample in a study of blood T cell repertoires in COVID-19. Clones were sequenced by immunoSEQ multiplex PCR, and TCRdb holds only the in-frame ones, with some missing. The top ten hold around 6.3% of the sample, which has about 370,000 clones, almost 90% seen once. Sequencing was done on a sample of peripheral blood. Source of these receptors: a man aged 18 to 30 with active or convalescent COVID-19.

The chain combines TRBV27 with TRBJ1-2, with D possibly being TRBD1 (5 bases). This CDR3 contains 17 residues. The V gene lost 0 bases and the J gene lost 5 bases, with 19 bases spanning the gap. Germline V lookup: CDR1 MNHEY, CDR2 SMNVEV (reference sequence). The CDR3 DNA follows: TGTGCCAGCAGTTTATCCCAAGGGGTACAGCCCGGGTATGGCTACACCTTC. Protein: CASSLSQGVQPGYGYTF.

V is TRBV7-8 and J is TRBJ1-1; 8 nucleotides match TRBD1. Per the germline V gene, CDR1 is SGHVS and CDR2 is FQNEAQ. Losses at the gene ends were 5 bases for V and 2 bases for J; bases not matched to a gene: 4. The CDR3 spans 14 residues. The DNA of the CDR3 is TGTGCCAGCAGCCCCCAGGGGGCCAACACTGAAGCTTTCTTT. This sequence encodes CASSPQGANTEAFF.

This clone came up once. V is TRBV6-2 or TRBV6-3 and J is TRBJ1-2, with TRBD1 matching over 7 bases. The CDR3 has 17 residues. V lost 2 bases to trimming and J lost 0 bases; unmatched junction nucleotides: 9. CDR1 and CDR2 (germline): MNHEY, SVGEGT. The CDR3 loop is CASSYQRTGRPNYGYTF. In DNA, the CDR3 is TGTGCCAGCAGTTACCAACGGACAGGAAGACCTAACTATGGCTACACCTTC.

V usage is TRBV11-3 and J usage is TRBJ1-1; D is possibly TRBD1 (6 bases). The germline CDR1 and CDR2 sequences are SGHNT and YENEEA. V was trimmed by 2 bases and J by 1 base, leaving 8 bases between them. The CDR3 totals 14 residues. The CDR3 nucleotides are TGTGCCAGCAGCTTATCGGGACAGAACACTGAAGCTTTCTTT. Its protein is CASSLSGQNTEAFF. The variable domain in full, completed from reference TRBV11-3 and TRBJ1-1, reads EAGVVQSPRYKIIEKKQPVAFWCNPISGHNTLYWYLQNLGQGPELLIRYENEEAVDDSQLPKDRFSAERLKGVDSTLKIQPAELGDSAVYLCASSLSGQNTEAFFGQGTRLTVV.

The chain links TRBV6-2 or TRBV6-3 to TRBJ2-5; no firm D call. The V end lost 2 bases, the J end lost 6 bases, and 4 bases lay between the germline ends. Germline CDR1 MNHEY, CDR2 SVGEGT. This CDR3 region has 11 residues. In nucleotides, the CDR3 is TGTGCCAGCAGTTACGCGAAGACCCAGTACTTC. Translation: CASSYAKTQYF.

The chain recombines TRBV27 with TRBJ1-5; D might be TRBD1 (6 bases). Germline lookup yields CDR1 MNHEY and CDR2 SMNVEV (reference sequence). This CDR3 region has 15 residues. V was shortened by 4 bases and J by 2 bases, with 12 bases between the two germline ends. The CDR3: CASSSQGRGNQPQHF. The DNA of the CDR3 is TGTGCCAGCAGTTCACAGGGAAGGGGCAATCAGCCCCAGCATTTT.

This rearrangement joins TRBV11-3 to TRBJ2-1, with D possibly being TRBD2 (5 bases). The CDR3 is 12 amino acids. CDR1 and CDR2 (germline): SGHNT, YENEEA. V was shortened by 3 bases and J by 7 bases, with 7 bases between the two germline ends. CDR3 bases: TGTGCCAGCAGCTTCCGGGAAAATGAGCAGTTCTTC. Translation gives CASSFRENEQFF.

CDR3 loop: CASSVVPLFYEQYF. The CDR3 region has the DNA TGTGCCAGCAGCGTAGTCCCCCTCTTCTACGAGCAGTACTTC. The chain is built from TRBV9 and TRBJ2-7; D gene uncertain. V dropped 0 bases and J dropped 3 bases, with 10 bases sitting between them. There are 14 residues in the CDR3. Germline CDR1 is SGDLS and CDR2 is YYNGEE.

This chain joins TRBV4-3 and TRBJ1-2; no clear D. The CDR3 consists of 15 residues. CDR1 is LGHNA and CDR2 is YSLEER in the germline V gene. The V gene lost 0 bases and the J gene lost 7 bases, with 15 bases spanning the gap. This CDR3 reads CASSQERASLLGYTF. The CDR3 DNA reads TGCGCCAGCAGCCAAGAGAGGGCCAGCCTCCTTGGCTACACCTTC.

This clone appeared a single time. This chain links TRBV18 with TRBJ1-1, with D tentatively TRBD1 (5 bases). Germline V gene lookup returns CDR1 KGHSH and CDR2 LQKENI. Trimming took 3 bases from V and 6 from J, leaving 14 bases between them. The CDR3 loop spans 14 amino acids. The CDR3 reads CASSPRGFSAEAFF. In DNA, the CDR3 is TGTGCCAGCTCACCTCGGGGGTTTAGCGCTGAAGCTTTCTTT.

The chain couples TRBV6-2 or TRBV6-3 to TRBJ2-1; no firm D call. This CDR3 comprises 18 residues. CDR1 and CDR2 (germline): MNHEY, SVGEGT. Trimming took off 6 bases at V and 0 bases at J, with 21 bases between the two ends. The DNA of the CDR3 is TGTGCCAGCAGCCCTGAAGGATCTTACCGAGGCTCCTACAATGAGCAGTTCTTC. Translation gives CASSPEGSYRGSYNEQFF.

The chain recombines TRBV25-1 with TRBJ1-1; 12 bases are a match to TRBD1. The CDR3 runs 16 residues. Germline CDR1 and CDR2: MGHDK and SYGVNS. Unmatched junction bases numbered 3, after V lost 3 bases and J lost 1 base. The CDR3 region has the DNA TGTGCCAGCAGTGAGCCGGGACAGGGGGCGAACACTGAAGCTTTCTTT. Encoded protein: CASSEPGQGANTEAFF. Using reference TRBV25-1 and TRBJ1-1 for the parts outside the CDR3, the full variable domain is EADIYQTPRYLVIGTGKKITLECSQTMGHDKMYWYQQDPGMELHLIHYSYGVNSTEKGDLSSESTVSRIRTEHFPLTLESARPSHTSQYLCASSEPGQGANTEAFFGQGTRLTVV.

The chain recombines TRBV9 with TRBJ1-5; 9 positions agree with TRBD1. With 0 bases clipped from V and 7 bases from J, the junction kept 2 bases outside the gene matches. There are 14 residues in the CDR3. Per the germline V gene, CDR1 is SGDLS and CDR2 is YYNGEE. The CDR3 coding sequence is TGTGCCAGCAGCGTAGGACAGGGGGGCCAGCCCCAGCATTTT. Its protein is CASSVGQGGQPQHF.

The table lists this clone with a count of one. The V gene is TRBV27, the J gene TRBJ1-2, with D tentatively TRBD1 (5 bases). Germline V gene lookup returns CDR1 MNHEY and CDR2 SMNVEV (reference sequence). CDR3 length: 15 amino acids. Trimming stripped 5 bases from V and 4 bases from J, with 17 bases between. This CDR3 is CASSQTAIRLYGYTF. Written as DNA, the CDR3 is TGTGCCAGCAGTCAGACAGCGATTAGACTCTATGGCTACACCTTC.

The chain combines TRBV28 with TRBJ1-4; 7 nucleotides agree with TRBD1. There are 15 residues in the CDR3. Per the germline V gene, CDR1 is MDHEN and CDR2 is SYDVKM. The trim removed 5 bases at V and 7 bases at J, leaving 10 bases unmatched. The CDR3 here is CASSPGDSKLEKLFF. CDR3 nucleotide sequence: TGTGCCAGCAGTCCCGGGGACAGCAAGCTTGAAAAACTGTTTTTT.

The rearrangement uses TRBV7-2 and TRBJ1-1; 7 bases agree with TRBD1. Germline V gene lookup returns CDR1 SGHTA and CDR2 FQGNSA. Trimming removed 5 bases from V and 1 base from J; junction bases left unmatched: 10. The CDR3 loop spans 16 amino acids. Written as DNA, the CDR3 is TGTGCCAGCAGCCGTCAGTCGGGACAGAGGAACACTGAAGCTTTCTTT. It specifies CASSRQSGQRNTEAFF. Full variable domain (missing parts from reference TRBV7-2 and TRBJ1-1): GAGVSQSPSNKVTEKGKDVELRCDPISGHTALYWYRQSLGQGLEFLIYFQGNSAPDKSGLPSDRFSAERTGGSVSTLTIQRTQQEDSAVYLCASSRQSGQRNTEAFFGQGTRLTVV.